These 15 T cell receptor beta chains came from one sample sequenced in a study of blood T cells in healthy people across ages (dated by TCRdb to between 2014 and 2017). Libraries were constructed by 5' RACE. The instrument given in TCRdb is Illumina HiSeq 2500. A second roughly 6 to 12 cycle PCR used a sample-barcoded 5' primer and a J-beta primer mix. The public reads were run again by TCRdb, first through fastp at Q25 and then through MiXCR, and only productive beta chains were kept. Each entry merges the rows of one CDR3 protein and shows their most common DNA and genes. This sample gives hundreds of thousands of distinct CDR3 sequences in total; 46% of them show up just once. The ten most abundant clones make up roughly 20% of the sample. Sequenced sample: blood. All receptors come from a man older than 75 in good health.

The V gene is TRBV12-3 or TRBV12-4, the J gene TRBJ1-4; 7 nucleotides agree with TRBD1. The CDR3 spans 15 residues. The trim removed 8 bases at V and 6 bases at J, leaving 12 bases unmatched. CDR3 region: CASGPRSDRDEKLFF. The CDR3 region has the DNA TGTGCCAGCGGTCCAAGAAGCGACAGGGATGAAAAACTGTTTTTT.

Of note for this clonotype: One junction end does not reproduce the germline sequence, and a read error may be involved. The rearrangement links TRBV20-1 to TRBJ2-7; unclear D gene. The CDR3 runs 13 residues. CDR1 and CDR2 (germline): DFQATT, SNEGSKA (reference sequence). The CDR3 nucleotides are TGCAGTGCTAGCGTAAAGAAGGTTAACGAGCAGAACTTC. Translation gives CSASVKKVNEQNF.

The J gene is TRBJ2-7, the V gene TRBV9; 7 bases fit TRBD2. CDR1 and CDR2 from the germline V gene are SGDLS and YYNGEE. With 3 bases clipped from V and 2 bases from J, the junction kept 11 bases outside the gene matches. There are 16 residues in the CDR3. The CDR3 sequence: CASSALGGATPYEQYF. The CDR3 DNA follows: TGTGCCAGCAGCGCCCTGGGAGGGGCAACTCCCTACGAGCAGTACTTC. The variable domain in full, with the rest retrieved from reference TRBV9 and TRBJ2-7, is DSGVTQTPKHLITATGQRVTLRCSPRSGDLSVYWYQQSLDQGLQFLIQYYNGEERAKGNILERFSAQQFPDLHSELNLSSLELGDSALYFCASSALGGATPYEQYFGPGTRLTVT.

This clonotype was counted a few times. The V and J genes are TRBV12-3 or TRBV12-4 and TRBJ2-7; TRBD2 is a possible D gene (5 bases). The CDR3 is 13 amino acids. Trimming took off 7 bases at V and 3 bases at J, with 13 bases between the two ends. CDR3 sequence: CASTTPGFYEQYF. DNA for the CDR3: TGTGCCAGCACCACGCCGGGGTTCTACGAGCAGTACTTC.

This sequence joins TRBV21-1 and TRBJ2-7; the table's D gene call, TRBD1, was not cross checked with the DNA. TRBV21-1 is a pseudogene. This CDR3 contains 14 residues. The CDR3 spells CASHRQGSSYEQYF. The DNA for the CDR3 is TGTGCCAGCCACAGACAGGGGAGCTCCTACGAGCAGTACTTC.

About this clonotype: The junction and the germline gene differ at one end; a read error may be behind it. V usage is TRBV25-1 and J usage is TRBJ2-3; TRBD2 is a possible D gene (6 bases). Germline CDR1 and CDR2: MGHDK and SYGVNS. There are 14 residues in the CDR3. Written as DNA, the CDR3 is TGTGCCAGCGCCGTAGACCTGGAGGGCGATATGCAGTATTTT. Translation: CASAVDLEGDMQYF.

This clonotype appeared a few times. This chain connects TRBV20-1 to TRBJ2-5; 11 nucleotides line up with TRBD2. V lost 3 bases and J lost 1; bases outside the gene matches: 1. Germline lookup yields CDR1 DFQATT and CDR2 SNEGSKA (reference sequence). This CDR3 region has 14 residues. CDR3 DNA: TGCAGTGCTAGGGGACTAGCGGCCCAAGAGACCCAGTACTTC. Translating it yields CSARGLAAQETQYF.

The CDR3 region is CSASPGSANYGYTF. Here the CDR3 DNA reads TGCAGTGCTAGCCCAGGGTCCGCAAACTATGGCTACACCTTC. J is TRBJ1-2 and V is TRBV20-1, with a possible D match to TRBD1 (5 bases). Germline CDR1 is DFQATT and CDR2 is SNEGSKA (reference sequence). The CDR3 is 14 residues long. Trimming removed 3 bases from V and 2 bases from J, with 13 bases in between.

This clonotype was seen a few times. The chain employs TRBV2 and TRBJ1-2; TRBD1 is a possible D gene (5 bases). V lost 6 bases to trimming and J lost 5 bases, with 13 bases between them. This CDR3 has 13 residues. In germline, CDR1 is SNHLY, CDR2 FYNNEI. In DNA form, the CDR3 reads TGTGCCAGCAGAAGCGACGGGGCATATGGCTACACCTTC. Translated: CASRSDGAYGYTF.

Here the CDR3 DNA reads TGTGCCTGGAGTGTACTAAGCGGGAGGAGCAATGAGCAGTTCTTC. Its translation is CAWSVLSGRSNEQFF. V is TRBV30 and J is TRBJ2-1; 9 nucleotides match TRBD2. The germline V gene has CDR1 GTSNPN and CDR2 SVGIG (reference sequence). J gave up 6 bases and V 0 bases, and 6 bases lay outside the gene matches. The CDR3 has 15 amino acids.

This clonotype was picked up many times. The chain joins TRBV12-3 or TRBV12-4 to TRBJ2-3, with D maybe TRBD1 (6 bases). V lost 3 bases to trimming and J lost 3 bases, with 10 bases between them. The CDR3 has 14 residues. The CDR3 DNA is TGTGCCAGCAGTTTTGGCAGGGGAACAGATACGCAGTATTTT. It codes for CASSFGRGTDTQYF.

This chain joins TRBV5-1 and TRBJ2-1, with D perhaps TRBD1 (6 bases). The DNA end lines up better with TRBJ2-7; the J call may be wrong. The CDR3 sequence is 14 residues long. Germline loops: CDR1 SGHRS, CDR2 YFSETQ. CDR3 nucleotides: TGCGCCAGCAGCCCGCAGTCTTGGGACAATGAGCAGTACTTC. Amino acid sequence: CASSPQSWDNEQYF.

This clonotype has a handful of counts. V gene TRBV24-1 combines with J gene TRBJ2-1; maybe TRBD1 (7 bases). The CDR3 runs to 16 residues. Trimming shortened V by 1 base and J by 4 bases, and 13 bases separated the two germline ends. Germline V lookup: CDR1 KGHDR, CDR2 SFDVKD. The CDR3 DNA follows: TGTGCCACCAGTGATTTAGGAGGGGGCGCTTACAATGAGCAGTTCTTC. It specifies CATSDLGGGAYNEQFF.

This sequence joins TRBV4-3 and TRBJ2-1; the match to TRBD2 covers 7 bases. After removal of 0 bases from V and 6 bases from J, the junction contained 8 bases not matched to a gene. This CDR3 region has 16 residues. CDR1 and CDR2 from the germline V gene are LGHNA and YSLEER. The CDR3 loop reads CASSQEWRGTFNEQFF. The CDR3 coding sequence is TGCGCCAGCAGCCAAGAGTGGCGGGGGACCTTCAATGAGCAGTTCTTC.

This clonotype was recorded at least ten times. The chain joins TRBV20-1 to TRBJ2-7; 9 bases align to TRBD1. The CDR3 extends over 14 amino acids. J lost 1 base, V lost 2 bases, and 3 bases had no gene match. The germline CDR1 and CDR2 sequences are DFQATT and SNEGSKA (reference sequence). For the CDR3, the DNA is TGCAGTGCTAGATCGGGGACAGGGTCCTACGAGCAGTACTTC. Translated: CSARSGTGSYEQYF.